These 12 T cell receptor beta chains were all obtained from the same sample, sequenced in a study of cytomegalovirus exposure and HLA in healthy donors. PCR primers comprised 60 Vbeta and 13 Jbeta primers. Clones were read by immunoSEQ multiplex PCR, and TCRdb kept only the in-frame ones, dropping some. This sample has tens of thousands of clones; around 80% occur once, and the top ten carry roughly half. The source material was PBMCs. These receptors were collected from a man between 45 and 60 years old in good health and CMV-seropositive.

As for this clone: This sample also contains other DNA sequences that code for the same CDR3. The rearrangement links TRBV5-1 to TRBJ2-7; 7 positions match TRBD2. Germline assignment: CDR1 SGHRS and CDR2 YFSETQ. The CDR3 is 19 amino acids. The V segment lost 0 bases and the J segment 2 bases; nucleotides outside the gene matches: 17. CDR3 in DNA: TGCGCCAGCAGCTTGGGGGGGGGTGTAGGATATGTATCCACCTACGAGCAGTACTTC. It is translated as CASSLGGGVGYVSTYEQYF.

This clone was found a few times. This chain links TRBV5-4 with TRBJ2-3; the match to TRBD1 covers 8 bases. Germline-derived CDR1 and CDR2 are SGHNT and YYREEE (reference sequence). Trimming took 3 bases from V and 3 from J; bases not matched to a gene: 9. The CDR3 covers 16 residues. The CDR3 reads CASSSTGGRRTDTQYF. CDR3 in DNA: TGTGCCAGCAGCTCAACAGGGGGGCGTAGAACAGATACGCAGTATTTT. The whole variable domain, filled in from reference TRBV5-4 and TRBJ2-3, reads ETGVTQSPTHLIKTRGQQVTLRCSSQSGHNTVSWYQQALGQGPQFIFQYYREEENGRGNFPPRFSGLQFPNYSSELNVNALELDDSALYLCASSSTGGRRTDTQYFGPGTRLTVL.

The genes are TRBV6-6 and TRBJ1-6, with D perhaps matching TRBD1 (5 bases). Germline CDR1 and CDR2: MNHNY and SVGAGI (reference sequence). Trimming removed 6 bases from V and 8 bases from J, with 11 bases in between. The length of the CDR3 is 13 residues. This CDR3 reads CASSPQGYSPLHF. The CDR3 DNA sequence: TGTGCCAGCAGCCCCCAGGGTTATTCACCCCTCCACTTT.

The chain uses TRBV14 and TRBJ2-7; TRBD1 might be the D (6 bases). Trimming took 0 bases from V and 1 from J, leaving 13 bases between them. Germline CDR1 is SGHDN and CDR2 is FVKESK. The CDR3 length is 16 residues. The CDR3 DNA reads TGTGCCAGCAGCCAAGATCTGGGGGCTTTTTCCTACGAGCAGTACTTC. As protein: CASSQDLGAFSYEQYF.

The rearrangement joins TRBV30 to TRBJ2-1, with TRBD2 as a possible D gene (6 bases). Germline lookup yields CDR1 GTSNPN and CDR2 SVGIG (reference sequence). CDR3 size: 13 residues. Trimming removed 1 base from V and 5 bases from J, with 9 bases in between. As DNA, the CDR3 is TGTGCCTGGAGTGCGGGACTGAACAATGAGCAGTTCTTC. Amino acids: CAWSAGLNNEQFF. Full variable domain (remainder filled in from reference TRBV30 and TRBJ2-1): SQTIHQWPATLVQPVGSPLSLECTVEGTSNPNLYWYRQAAGRGLQLLFYSVGIGQISSEVPQNLSASRPQDRQFILSSKKLLLSDSGFYLCAWSAGLNNEQFFGPGTRLTVL.

V gene TRBV2 combines with J gene TRBJ2-5; 8 bases fit TRBD1. Trimming took 6 bases from V and 5 from J; bases not matched to a gene: 11. Germline loops: CDR1 SNHLY, CDR2 FYNNEI. The CDR3 loop spans 15 amino acids. The CDR3 sequence is CASSKVTGGLETQYF. The CDR3 DNA reads as TGTGCCAGCAGCAAAGTTACAGGGGGTCTGGAGACCCAGTACTTC. Full variable domain (rest looked up from reference TRBV2 and TRBJ2-5): EPEVTQTPSHQVTQMGQEVILRCVPISNHLYFYWYRQILGQKVEFLVSFYNNEISEKSEIFDDQFSVERPDGSNFTLKIRSTKLEDSAMYFCASSKVTGGLETQYFGPGTRLLVL.

The rearrangement links TRBV4-1 to TRBJ2-7, with 7 bases lining up with TRBD2. Per the germline V gene, CDR1 is MGHRA and CDR2 is YSYEKL. Trimming took 0 bases from V and 2 from J; bases not matched to a gene: 7. CDR3 length: 16 residues. CDR3 sequence: CASSQEGEGRAYEQYF. The CDR3 DNA reads TGCGCCAGCAGCCAAGAGGGGGAAGGGAGGGCCTACGAGCAGTACTTC.

The rearrangement links TRBV9 to TRBJ2-5; D is undetermined. Germline V gives CDR1 SGDLS, CDR2 YYNGEE. Between the trimmed V and J ends, which lost 0 bases and 5 bases, there was a span of 5 bases. CDR3 size: 12 residues. CDR3 bases: TGTGCCAGCAGCGTAGCTGAGGAGACCCAGTACTTC. Residues: CASSVAEETQYF.

The chain carries TRBV18 and TRBJ1-5, with 7 nucleotides matching TRBD1. The CDR3 has 15 residues. With 3 bases clipped from V and 5 bases from J, the junction kept 7 bases outside the gene matches. The germline CDR1 and CDR2 sequences are KGHSH and LQKENI. The CDR3: CASSPSTGDHQPQHF. The CDR3 region has the DNA TGTGCCAGCTCACCCAGCACAGGGGATCATCAGCCCCAGCATTTT.

The chain employs TRBV5-1 and TRBJ2-7, with 9 bases that match TRBD1. After removal of 2 bases from V and 2 bases from J, the junction contained 8 bases not matched to a gene. Germline CDR1 reads SGHRS; CDR2 reads YFSETQ. This CDR3 has 16 residues. Written as DNA, the CDR3 is TGCGCCAGCAGCTTAGTTCCGGGACAGGGAACCTACGAGCAGTACTTC. Its translation is CASSLVPGQGTYEQYF.

The gene calls are TRBV15 and TRBJ2-7; D might be TRBD1 (5 bases). Germline-derived CDR1 and CDR2 are LNHNV and YYDKDF (reference sequence). This CDR3 has 14 residues. V dropped 0 bases and J dropped 1 base, with 7 bases sitting between them. CDR3 bases: TGTGCCACCAGCAGAGACAGGGTTTCCTACGAGCAGTACTTC. As protein: CATSRDRVSYEQYF.

This clone was observed a handful of times. This chain connects TRBV13 to TRBJ2-3, with D possibly matching TRBD2 (6 bases). This CDR3 comprises 14 residues. The ends were cut back, 11 bases at V and 2 bases at J, with 17 bases in the middle. Germline V gene sequence: CDR1 PRHDT, CDR2 FYEKMQ (reference sequence). The CDR3: CAGGTARVTDTQYF. CDR3 bases: TGTGCCGGGGGGACGGCTAGAGTCACAGATACGCAGTATTTT. Full variable domain (remainder filled in from reference TRBV13 and TRBJ2-3): AAGVIQSPRHLIKEKRETATLKCYPIPRHDTVYWYQQGPGQDPQFLISFYEKMQSDKGSIPDRFSAQQFSDYHSELNMSSLELGDSALYFCAGGTARVTDTQYFGPGTRLTVL.